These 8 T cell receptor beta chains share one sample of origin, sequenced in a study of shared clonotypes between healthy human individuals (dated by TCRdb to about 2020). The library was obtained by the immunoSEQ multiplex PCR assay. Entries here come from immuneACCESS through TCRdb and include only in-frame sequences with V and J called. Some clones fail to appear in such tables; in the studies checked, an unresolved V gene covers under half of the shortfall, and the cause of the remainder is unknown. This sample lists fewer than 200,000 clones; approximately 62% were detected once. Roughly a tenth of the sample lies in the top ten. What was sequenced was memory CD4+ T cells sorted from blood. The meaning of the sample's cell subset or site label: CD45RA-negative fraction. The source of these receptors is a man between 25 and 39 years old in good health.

CDR3 coding DNA: TGTGCCAGCAGCCGGGTCGACGTAGCCAAAAACATTCAGTACTTC. It translates to CASSRVDVAKNIQYF. The V gene is TRBV5-6, the J gene TRBJ2-4, with D hard to call. This CDR3 has 15 amino acids. Trimming stripped 4 bases from V and 0 bases from J, with 11 bases between. Germline CDR1 reads SGHDT; CDR2 reads YYEEEE.

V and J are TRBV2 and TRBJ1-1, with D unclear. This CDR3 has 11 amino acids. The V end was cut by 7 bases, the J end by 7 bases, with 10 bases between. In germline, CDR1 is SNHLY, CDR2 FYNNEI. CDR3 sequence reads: CASTAAGEAFF. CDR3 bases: TGTGCCAGCACCGCGGCGGGTGAAGCTTTCTTT.

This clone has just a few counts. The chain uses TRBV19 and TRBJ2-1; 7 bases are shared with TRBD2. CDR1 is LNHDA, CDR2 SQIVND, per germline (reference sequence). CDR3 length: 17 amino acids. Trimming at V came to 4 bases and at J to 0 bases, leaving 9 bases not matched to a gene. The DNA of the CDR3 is TGTGCCAGTAGTACCTATAGCGGGCCTAGCTCCTACAATGAGCAGTTCTTC. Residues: CASSTYSGPSSYNEQFF.

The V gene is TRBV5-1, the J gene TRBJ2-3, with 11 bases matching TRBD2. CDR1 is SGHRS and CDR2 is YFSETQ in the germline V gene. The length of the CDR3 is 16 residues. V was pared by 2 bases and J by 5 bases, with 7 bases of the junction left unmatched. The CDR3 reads CASSFLAGGQGDTQYF. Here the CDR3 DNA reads TGCGCCAGCAGCTTTTTAGCGGGAGGGCAGGGAGATACGCAGTATTTT.

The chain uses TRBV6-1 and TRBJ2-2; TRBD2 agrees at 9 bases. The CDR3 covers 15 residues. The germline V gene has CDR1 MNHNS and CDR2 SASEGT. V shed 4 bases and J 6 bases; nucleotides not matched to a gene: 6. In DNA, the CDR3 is TGTGCCAGCAGTGGTAGCGGGAGTGTCGCCGGGGAGCTGTTTTTT. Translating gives CASSGSGSVAGELFF.

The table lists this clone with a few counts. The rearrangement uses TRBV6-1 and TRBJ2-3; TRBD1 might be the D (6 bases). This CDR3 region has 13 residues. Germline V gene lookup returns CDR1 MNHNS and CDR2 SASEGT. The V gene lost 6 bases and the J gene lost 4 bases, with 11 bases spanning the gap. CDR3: CASRNRVADTQYF. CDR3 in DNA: TGTGCCAGCAGAAACAGGGTGGCAGATACGCAGTATTTT.

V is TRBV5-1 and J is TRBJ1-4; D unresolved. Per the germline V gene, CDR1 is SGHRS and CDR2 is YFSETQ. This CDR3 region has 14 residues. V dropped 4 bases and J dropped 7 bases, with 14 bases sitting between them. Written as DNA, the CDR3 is TGCGCCAGCAGCCCGGATCATCAGAGTGAAAAACTGTTTTTT. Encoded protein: CASSPDHQSEKLFF.

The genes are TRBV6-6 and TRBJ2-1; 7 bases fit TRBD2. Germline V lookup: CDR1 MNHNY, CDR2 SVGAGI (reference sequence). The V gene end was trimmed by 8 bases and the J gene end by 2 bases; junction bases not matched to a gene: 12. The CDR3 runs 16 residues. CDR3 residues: CASRKEGGSPYNEQFF. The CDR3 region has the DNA TGTGCCAGCCGTAAGGAGGGCGGGAGCCCCTACAATGAGCAGTTCTTC.